The 18 T cell receptor beta chains below were found in one sample sequenced in a study of T cell changes during pregnancy in multiple sclerosis. The assay was immunoSEQ multiplex PCR, and TCRdb's table has in-frame clones only and misses some. The table has around 100,000 clones, 92% seen once. The sample consisted of peripheral blood, taken after pregnancy. These receptors came from a female donor with multiple sclerosis, enrolled in a pregnancy study.

The chain has TRBV10-1 and TRBJ1-5; unclear D gene. CDR1 is WNHNN, CDR2 SYGVQD, per germline (reference sequence). V lost 6 bases, J lost 0 bases, and 6 bases lay in between. CDR3 length equals 13 residues. The CDR3 loop is CASRTNSNQPQHF. The CDR3, as DNA: TGCGCCAGCAGGACAAATAGCAATCAGCCCCAGCATTTT.

The rearrangement uses TRBV2 and TRBJ2-5; TRBD2 matches 13 bases. CDR1 SNHLY and CDR2 FYNNEI come from the germline V gene. The junction had 8 bases not matched to a gene; V was cut back by 6 bases and J by 4 bases. CDR3 length: 16 amino acids. CDR3 loop: CASRGLAGKRGETQYF. In DNA, the CDR3 is TGTGCCAGCAGGGGACTAGCGGGGAAGAGGGGAGAGACCCAGTACTTC.

This sequence joins TRBV11-2 and TRBJ2-3; TRBD2 aligns across 9 bases. CDR3 length: 15 residues. Germline V gene sequence: CDR1 SGHAT, CDR2 FQNNGV. V was clipped by 5 bases and J by 6 bases; unmatched bases: 9. In DNA, the CDR3 is TGTGCCAGCAGCGGGGTGCGGGAGGGCCCCGATACGCAGTATTTT. Translated, it gives CASSGVREGPDTQYF.

V is TRBV10-3 and J is TRBJ1-1; the D gene is possibly TRBD1 (5 bases). CDR3 length: 14 residues. The germline gives CDR1 ENHRY, CDR2 SYGVKD. V lost 6 bases and J 1 base, leaving 12 bases between the germline ends. Here the CDR3 DNA reads TGTGCCATCAGCTCGGGAGGGGCGAACACTGAAGCTTTCTTT. It translates to CAISSGGANTEAFF.

The rearrangement joins TRBV15 to TRBJ2-2; D ambiguous. V shed 1 base and J shed 4 bases, with 10 bases lying between them. This CDR3 has 15 amino acids. Looked up from germline, CDR1 is LNHNV and CDR2 is YYDKDF (reference sequence). CDR3 sequence reads: CATSRAGSSTGELFF. Written as DNA, the CDR3 is TGTGCCACCAGCAGAGCAGGATCGAGCACCGGGGAGCTGTTTTTT.

V is TRBV14 and J is TRBJ2-1; unclear D gene. The CDR3 covers 13 residues. Per germline, CDR1 SGHDN and CDR2 FVKESK. Trimming removed 1 base at V and 9 bases at J, with 10 bases between. CDR3 DNA: TGTGCCAGCAGCCAAGGAAGATACGGTGAGCAGTTCTTC. Translating it yields CASSQGRYGEQFF. Filled out from reference TRBV14 and TRBJ2-1, the complete variable domain reads EAGVTQFPSHSVIEKGQTVTLRCDPISGHDNLYWYRRVMGKEIKFLLHFVKESKQDESGMPNNRFLAERTGGTYSTLKVQPAELEDSGVYFCASSQGRYGEQFFGPGTRLTVL.

This rearrangement joins TRBV9 to TRBJ1-3; D call uncertain. The CDR3 extends over 15 amino acids. Per germline, CDR1 SGDLS and CDR2 YYNGEE. V lost 0 bases and J lost 3, with 10 bases in between. The CDR3 protein is CASSVGALFGNTIYF. The CDR3 DNA reads TGTGCCAGCAGCGTAGGCGCCCTATTTGGAAACACCATATATTTT.

This chain uses TRBV6-1 with TRBJ1-5; D unclear. The CDR3 covers 15 residues. Germline V lookup: CDR1 MNHNS, CDR2 SASEGT. V dropped 2 bases and J dropped 0 bases, with 8 bases sitting between them. This CDR3 reads CASSEHAYSNQPQHF. The CDR3 DNA follows: TGTGCCAGCAGTGAACACGCGTATAGCAATCAGCCCCAGCATTTT.

V gene TRBV7-2 combines with J gene TRBJ1-2; possible D gene TRBD1, 5 bases. Trimming removed 1 base at V and 7 bases at J, with 16 bases between. CDR3 length: 15 amino acids. Per the germline V gene, CDR1 is SGHTA and CDR2 is FQGNSA. The CDR3 coding sequence is TGTGCCAGCAGCTTAGTCGGGTCGGGGGATCTTGGCTACACCTTC. Translated: CASSLVGSGDLGYTF.

V gene TRBV5-1 combines with J gene TRBJ2-3; 10 bases agree with TRBD2. CDR1 SGHRS and CDR2 YFSETQ come from the germline V gene. V shed 0 bases and J 3 bases; nucleotides not matched to a gene: 4. This CDR3 contains 16 residues. DNA for the CDR3: TGCGCCAGCAGCTTGGTGGTAGCGGGGGGAACAGATACGCAGTATTTT. Amino acid sequence: CASSLVVAGGTDTQYF.

The J gene is TRBJ1-4, the V gene TRBV7-9; D perhaps matches TRBD1 (5 bases). The V gene lost 1 base and the J gene lost 5 bases, with 8 bases spanning the gap. The germline CDR1 and CDR2 sequences are SEHNR and FQNEAQ (reference sequence). There are 14 residues in the CDR3. The CDR3, as DNA: TGTGCCAGCAGCTTAGGACAGATCAATGAAAAACTGTTTTTT. As protein: CASSLGQINEKLFF.

The V and J genes are TRBV18 and TRBJ2-3; 11 nucleotides match TRBD2. V lost 3 bases, J lost 2 bases, and 4 bases stayed unmatched. Germline CDR1 KGHSH, CDR2 LQKENI. This CDR3 has 16 amino acids. CDR3 sequence: CASSPQLAGVTDTQYF. The DNA of the CDR3 is TGTGCCAGCTCACCGCAACTAGCGGGAGTCACAGATACGCAGTATTTT.

This clone showed up just a few times. V is TRBV10-3 and J is TRBJ2-1, with D maybe TRBD2 (5 bases). This CDR3 has 15 residues. Trimming pared 3 bases from V and 0 bases from J, leaving 9 bases between. Germline values: CDR1 ENHRY, CDR2 SYGVKD. CDR3 sequence reads: CAISELESSYNEQFF. The CDR3 bases are TGTGCCATCAGTGAACTAGAGAGCTCCTACAATGAGCAGTTCTTC.

The chain is built from TRBV7-9 and TRBJ1-2; the match to TRBD1 covers 9 bases. The CDR3 has 13 amino acids. From germline, CDR1 is SEHNR and CDR2 FQNEAQ (reference sequence). J lost 7 bases, V lost 6 bases, and 6 bases had no gene match. CDR3 sequence (DNA): TGTGCCAGCAGGTCTACAGGGGGCGCTGGCTACACCTTC. This gives the protein CASRSTGGAGYTF.

The chain recombines TRBV19 with TRBJ1-5; D might be TRBD1 (5 bases). The V end lost 5 bases, the J end lost 4 bases, and 21 bases lay between the germline ends. Germline CDR1 is LNHDA and CDR2 is SQIVND (reference sequence). The CDR3 length is 17 residues. In DNA form, the CDR3 reads TGTGCCAGTAGTCTCACTGGACAAGGGAGGGTTAATCAGCCCCAGCATTTT. This translates into CASSLTGQGRVNQPQHF. Full variable domain (missing parts from reference TRBV19 and TRBJ1-5): DGGITQSPKYLFRKEGQNVTLSCEQNLNHDAMYWYRQDPGQGLRLIYYSQIVNDFQKGDIAEGYSVSREKKESFPLTVTSAQKNPTAFYLCASSLTGQGRVNQPQHFGDGTRLSIL.

J is TRBJ2-5 and V is TRBV7-9; tentatively, D is TRBD1 (5 bases). V lost 2 bases, J lost 2 bases, and 9 bases lay in between. The germline CDR1 and CDR2 sequences are SEHNR and FQNEAQ (reference sequence). CDR3 length: 14 residues. The CDR3 DNA reads TGTGCCAGCAGCTTATCTACAGGACAAGAGACCCAGTACTTC. Amino acid sequence: CASSLSTGQETQYF.

V usage is TRBV5-4 and J usage is TRBJ2-1, with D maybe TRBD1 (5 bases). The CDR3 is made up of 13 amino acids. Trimming shortened V by 7 bases and J by 2 bases, and 10 bases separated the two germline ends. Germline values: CDR1 SGHNT, CDR2 YYREEE (reference sequence). The CDR3 protein is CASSGPAYNEQFF. CDR3 nucleotides: TGTGCCAGCTCAGGGCCCGCCTACAATGAGCAGTTCTTC.

There are a few counts of this clone. The sample contains more than one DNA sequence encoding this CDR3. The chain has TRBV19 and TRBJ1-1; D gene uncertain. Germline assignment: CDR1 LNHDA and CDR2 SQIVND (reference sequence). This CDR3 has 13 amino acids. V lost 4 bases, J lost 1 base, and 7 bases lay in between. The CDR3 sequence: CASSTGGNTEAFF. In DNA, the CDR3 is TGTGCCAGTAGTACAGGAGGGAACACTGAAGCTTTCTTT.